These 25 T cell receptor beta chains originate from one sample sequenced in a study of blood T cell repertoires in COVID-19. Profiled with immunoSEQ multiplex PCR; TCRdb holds only in-frame clones, not every one. The profile shows 150,000 to 200,000 clones, 83% of them singletons. Sequenced sample: peripheral blood. The receptors derive from a woman in her thirties or forties with acute or convalescent COVID-19.

The chain uses TRBV2 and TRBJ1-5; 7 bases match TRBD1. Germline CDR1 reads SNHLY; CDR2 reads FYNNEI. This CDR3 contains 17 residues. The V segment lost 3 bases and the J segment 5 bases; nucleotides outside the gene matches: 13. For the CDR3, the DNA is TGTGCCAGCAGTGATCATCCCTCCGGGACAGTTCATCAGCCCCAGCATTTT. Amino acid sequence: CASSDHPSGTVHQPQHF.

The V and J genes are TRBV4-1 and TRBJ1-2, with D perhaps matching TRBD1 (6 bases). V was pared by 1 base and J by 3 bases, with 12 bases between. Germline V gives CDR1 MGHRA, CDR2 YSYEKL. The CDR3 length is 15 residues. This chain's CDR3 is CASSQARTDYYGYTF. In DNA, the CDR3 is TGCGCCAGCAGCCAAGCCAGGACAGATTACTATGGCTACACCTTC.

The rearrangement joins TRBV6-4 to TRBJ1-2; 9 bases are shared with TRBD1. The CDR3 runs to 18 residues. Germline CDR1 and CDR2: MRHNA and SNTAGT. V lost 2 bases to trimming and J lost 4 bases; unmatched junction nucleotides: 14. CDR3: CASSDETGQGHSIYGYTF. Here the CDR3 DNA reads TGTGCCAGCAGTGACGAAACGGGACAGGGTCATTCTATCTATGGCTACACCTTC.

A few counts support this clone. The genes are TRBV12-3 or TRBV12-4 and TRBJ1-2; D uncertain. The CDR3 is 13 amino acids. V was clipped by 3 bases and J by 4 bases, with 9 bases between them. CDR3 amino acids: CASSFSGGYGYTF. CDR3 in DNA: TGTGCCAGCAGTTTTTCCGGAGGCTATGGCTACACCTTC.

The genes are TRBV24-1 and TRBJ2-1; the match to TRBD2 covers 12 bases. With 2 bases clipped from V and 4 bases from J, the junction kept 5 bases outside the gene matches. The CDR3 runs to 17 residues. CDR1 KGHDR and CDR2 SFDVKD come from the germline V gene. The CDR3 sequence is CATSDSGLAGRYNEQFF. In nucleotides, the CDR3 is TGTGCCACCAGTGATTCGGGACTAGCGGGTCGGTACAATGAGCAGTTCTTC.

This clone was seen just once. The V and J genes are TRBV18 and TRBJ2-5; the match to TRBD2 covers 11 bases. This CDR3 has 16 residues. J gave up 4 bases and V 4 bases, and 8 bases lay outside the gene matches. Germline CDR1 is KGHSH and CDR2 is LQKENI. CDR3 protein: CASSLGTSGIRETQYF. DNA of the CDR3: TGTGCCAGCTCACTTGGGACTAGCGGAATTAGAGAGACCCAGTACTTC. The variable domain in full, with the rest retrieved from reference TRBV18 and TRBJ2-5, is NAGVMQNPRHLVRRRGQEARLRCSPMKGHSHVYWYRQLPEEGLKFMVYLQKENIIDESGMPKERFSAEFPKEGPSILRIQQVVRGDSAAYFCASSLGTSGIRETQYFGPGTRLLVL.

The chain employs TRBV10-3 and TRBJ1-2; no firm D call. V was clipped by 5 bases and J by 6 bases, with 19 bases between them. This CDR3 region has 15 residues. The germline V gene encodes CDR1 ENHRY and CDR2 SYGVKD. The CDR3 bases are TGTGCCATCAGTCCGGAGAAGCGCTACCTTCATGGCTACACCTTC. This gives the protein CAISPEKRYLHGYTF.

The chain combines TRBV4-2 with TRBJ2-5; 10 bases agree with TRBD2. The CDR3 is 20 amino acids. Germline-derived CDR1 and CDR2 are LGHNA and YNFKEQ. Unmatched junction bases numbered 21, after V lost 1 base and J lost 7 bases. CDR3 bases: TGTGCCAGCAGCCAAGGATCGGGTAAATCGGGTGGACTAGCGGTACGGACCCAGTACTTC. This codes for CASSQGSGKSGGLAVRTQYF.

This clone was found once. The gene calls are TRBV28 and TRBJ1-4; weak D call: TRBD1 (5 bases). Germline-derived CDR1 and CDR2 are MDHEN and SYDVKM. Trimming left V 11 bases short and J 8 bases short, with 18 bases between. The CDR3 is made up of 13 amino acids. The CDR3, as DNA: TGTGCCGGACTGGACGCCCGGGGGGAAAAACTGTTTTTT. This encodes CAGLDARGEKLFF.

The chain is built from TRBV24-1 and TRBJ1-5; D unresolved. This CDR3 is built from 13 residues. The germline gives CDR1 KGHDR, CDR2 SFDVKD. V gave up 6 bases and J gave up 8 bases, with 13 bases separating them. This CDR3 reads CATSLEGWKPQHF. For the CDR3, the DNA is TGTGCCACCAGTCTAGAGGGATGGAAGCCCCAGCATTTT.

The V gene is TRBV11-2, the J gene TRBJ2-7; no clear D gene. Trimming took off 1 base at V and 6 bases at J, with 13 bases between the two ends. This CDR3 region has 14 residues. The germline CDR1 and CDR2 sequences are SGHAT and FQNNGV. In nucleotides, the CDR3 is TGTGCCAGCAGCTTAGCAGGTGACGTCTCCGAGCAGTACTTC. Amino acids: CASSLAGDVSEQYF.

The table lists this clone with a count of one. The V gene is TRBV7-2, the J gene TRBJ2-1; D not resolved. The CDR3 runs 14 residues. Per germline, CDR1 SGHTA and CDR2 FQGNSA. Trimming pared 0 bases from V and 9 bases from J, leaving 12 bases between. The CDR3 reads CASSLASGSGEQFF. DNA of the CDR3: TGTGCCAGCAGCTTAGCTTCCGGCTCGGGTGAGCAGTTCTTC.

The chain joins TRBV2 to TRBJ2-5, with 7 nucleotides matching TRBD2. There are 18 residues in the CDR3. V lost 7 bases, J lost 5 bases, and 22 bases stayed unmatched. Germline V CDR1 and CDR2: SNHLY, FYNNEI. CDR3 region: CASMAASFGGITRETQYF. The DNA of the CDR3 is TGTGCCAGCATGGCAGCCTCCTTCGGGGGGATAACCAGGGAGACCCAGTACTTC.

This clone was picked up one time. This chain links TRBV10-3 with TRBJ1-1; 10 bases map to TRBD1. The junction had 16 bases not matched to a gene; V was cut back by 6 bases and J by 3 bases. Germline values: CDR1 ENHRY, CDR2 SYGVKD. The CDR3 extends over 18 amino acids. DNA for the CDR3: TGTGCCATCAGGAGACCGACAGGGGGCGATAGTCGGGACACTGAAGCTTTCTTT. Residues: CAIRRPTGGDSRDTEAFF.

The chain is built from TRBV14 and TRBJ1-1, with D tentatively TRBD1 (5 bases). V was pared by 2 bases and J by 4 bases, with 8 bases between. From germline, CDR1 is SGHDN and CDR2 FVKESK. This CDR3 region has 13 residues. For the CDR3, the DNA is TGTGCCAGCAGCCAAACAGGTTCCACTGAAGCTTTCTTT. Amino acids: CASSQTGSTEAFF.

This clone was recorded a few times. J is TRBJ2-7 and V is TRBV21-1; the table's D call of TRBD2 was not tested on the DNA. TRBV21-1 is a known pseudogene. The CDR3 totals 15 residues. CDR3 DNA: TGTGCCAGCAGCTGGGGGAGGGGTAAGTTCTACGAGCAGTACTTC. Its protein is CASSWGRGKFYEQYF.

The V and J genes are TRBV3-1 (or the pseudogene TRBV3-2) and TRBJ2-7; a weak D match, TRBD2 (6 bases). V lost 4 bases, J lost 7 bases, and 23 bases lay in between. The CDR3 loop spans 16 amino acids. In germline, CDR1 is LGHDT, CDR2 YNNKEL (reference sequence). The CDR3 DNA reads TGTGCCAGCAGCCCGGGGGTAGTTCCCCGGAACCAAGAGCAGTACTTC. Its protein product is CASSPGVVPRNQEQYF.

The chain carries TRBV4-1 and TRBJ1-4; D gene unclear. This CDR3 has 14 residues. Trimming took 4 bases from V and 6 from J, leaving 12 bases between them. The germline V gene encodes CDR1 MGHRA and CDR2 YSYEKL. The CDR3 nucleotides read TGCGCCAGCAGCCTGTCAGGACTAGATGAAAAACTGTTTTTT. Its translation: CASSLSGLDEKLFF.

The V gene is TRBV15, the J gene TRBJ2-5, with a weak D call TRBD1 (5 bases). CDR3 length equals 13 residues. Germline lookup yields CDR1 LNHNV and CDR2 YYDKDF (reference sequence). V lost 5 bases, J lost 4 bases, and 11 bases lay in between. CDR3 sequence (DNA): TGTGCCACCAGCGCAGGGCCCCCAGAGACCCAGTACTTC. Translating gives CATSAGPPETQYF. Combining the CDR3 with reference TRBV15 and TRBJ2-5 gives the whole variable domain DAMVIQNPRYQVTQFGKPVTLSCSQTLNHNVMYWYQQKSSQAPKLLFHYYDKDFNNEADTPDNFQSRRPNTSFCFLDIRSPGLGDTAMYLCATSAGPPETQYFGPGTRLLVL.

The chain employs TRBV18 and TRBJ1-2, with D possibly TRBD1 on 5 matching bases. Germline V gives CDR1 KGHSH, CDR2 LQKENI. This CDR3 has 14 amino acids. V was pared by 6 bases and J by 2 bases, with 13 bases between. The CDR3 nucleotides are TGTGCCAGCTCTACAATCCGACAGAACTATGGCTACACCTTC. It codes for CASSTIRQNYGYTF.

This clone was counted only a few times. This chain links TRBV19 with TRBJ2-3, with 7 bases identical to TRBD2. CDR3 size: 13 residues. The germline V gene encodes CDR1 LNHDA and CDR2 SQIVND (reference sequence). The junction had 9 bases not matched to a gene; V was cut back by 10 bases and J by 5 bases. The CDR3 protein is CATLGRVGDTQYF. CDR3 in DNA: TGTGCCACATTGGGGAGGGTGGGAGATACGCAGTATTTT.

The chain has TRBV14 and TRBJ1-4; D unresolved. The V gene lost 0 bases and the J gene lost 6 bases, with 8 bases spanning the gap. CDR1 and CDR2 (germline): SGHDN, FVKESK. The CDR3 is 14 residues long. CDR3 nucleotides: TGTGCCAGCAGCCAAGAACTCTTTCATGAAAAACTGTTTTTT. This encodes CASSQELFHEKLFF.

The chain uses TRBV18 and TRBJ1-3; D unclear. This CDR3 is built from 14 residues. V was pared by 3 bases and J by 0 bases, with 6 bases between. Germline V CDR1 and CDR2: KGHSH, LQKENI. The CDR3 region has the DNA TGTGCCAGCTCACCTTCCAGCTCTGGAAACACCATATATTTT. This encodes CASSPSSSGNTIYF.

The chain joins TRBV11-2 to TRBJ2-1; D may be TRBD1 (7 bases). The CDR3 has 15 residues. Trimming removed 5 bases at V and 9 bases at J, with 20 bases between. In germline, CDR1 is SGHAT, CDR2 FQNNGV. CDR3 DNA sequence: TGTGCCAGCAGCAACTCACTGGCCCAGGGGGGTGAGCAGTTCTTC. This gives the protein CASSNSLAQGGEQFF.

The chain has TRBV6-5 and TRBJ2-3; weak D call: TRBD1 (6 bases). The CDR3 is 14 residues long. V lost 6 bases to trimming and J lost 1 base, with 11 bases between them. Germline V gene sequence: CDR1 MNHEY, CDR2 SVGAGI. The CDR3 is CASSQRTGTDTQYF. The DNA of the CDR3 is TGTGCCAGCAGCCAAAGGACAGGCACAGATACGCAGTATTTT.